What follows are 25 T cell receptor beta chains derived from one specimen sequenced in a study of blood T cell repertoires in COVID-19. The method was immunoSEQ multiplex PCR; TCRdb's version includes in-frame clones alone and lacks a portion of them. The sample holds about 210,000 clones, about 88% seen once. The source material was peripheral blood. Receptors were obtained from a man aged 40-49 years with acute or convalescent COVID-19.

The chain combines TRBV19 with TRBJ1-1; 9 bases are a match to TRBD1. The CDR3 contains 16 residues. Germline V gene sequence: CDR1 LNHDA, CDR2 SQIVND (reference sequence). Unmatched junction bases numbered 7, after V lost 1 base and J lost 4 bases. The CDR3 DNA follows: TGTGCCAGTAGTATAGCCCCTTCACAGGGGGCCACTGAAGCTTTCTTT. The encoded protein is CASSIAPSQGATEAFF.

The gene calls are TRBV5-1 and TRBJ2-5; possible D gene TRBD1, 6 bases. Germline V lookup: CDR1 SGHRS, CDR2 YFSETQ. The V end was cut by 4 bases, the J end by 4 bases, with 14 bases between. This CDR3 comprises 14 residues. The CDR3 loop is CASSRKAGVETQYF. The CDR3 DNA sequence: TGCGCCAGCAGCCGGAAGGCAGGGGTAGAGACCCAGTACTTC.

This clone was seen a few times. The chain has TRBV19 and TRBJ2-1, with D perhaps TRBD2 (7 bases). Trimming left V 8 bases short and J 8 bases short, with 19 bases between. This CDR3 region has 14 residues. The germline V gene has CDR1 LNHDA and CDR2 SQIVND (reference sequence). CDR3 residues: CASQRGGGRDEQFF. The CDR3, as DNA: TGTGCCAGTCAGAGAGGGGGGGGTCGGGATGAGCAGTTCTTC.

The chain carries TRBV7-6 and TRBJ2-7; D call uncertain. The V end lost 5 bases, the J end lost 0 bases, and 8 bases lay between the germline ends. The CDR3 has 13 residues. Germline CDR1 SGHVS, CDR2 FNYEAQ. In DNA, the CDR3 is TGTGCCAGCAGCCCCTATAGCTCCTACGAGCAGTACTTC. Its protein product is CASSPYSSYEQYF.

J is TRBJ1-2 and V is TRBV5-1; TRBD1 aligns across 10 bases. The V gene end was trimmed by 5 bases and the J gene end by 5 bases; junction bases not matched to a gene: 0. Looked up from germline, CDR1 is SGHRS and CDR2 is YFSETQ. The CDR3 is 12 amino acids. The CDR3 sequence is CASRDRGYGYTF. CDR3 bases: TGCGCCAGCAGGGACAGGGGGTATGGCTACACCTTC.

The gene calls are TRBV5-1 and TRBJ1-5; perhaps TRBD1 as D (6 bases). Trimming stripped 4 bases from V and 7 bases from J, with 18 bases between. Germline CDR1 SGHRS, CDR2 YFSETQ. CDR3 size: 15 residues. The chain's CDR3 is CASSPGSAGDQPQHF. The CDR3 bases are TGCGCCAGCAGCCCCGGCTCCGCAGGGGACCAGCCCCAGCATTTT.

CDR3 protein: CASSNSQGREKLFF. The DNA for the CDR3 is TGTGCCAGTAGTAATAGTCAGGGTCGGGAAAAACTGTTTTTT. This chain joins TRBV19 and TRBJ1-4, with D tentatively TRBD1 (5 bases). The CDR3 has 14 amino acids. V was shortened by 4 bases and J by 8 bases, with 14 bases between the two germline ends. Germline-derived CDR1 and CDR2 are LNHDA and SQIVND (reference sequence). The full variable domain, rest sourced from reference TRBV19 and TRBJ1-4, is DGGITQSPKYLFRKEGQNVTLSCEQNLNHDAMYWYRQDPGQGLRLIYYSQIVNDFQKGDIAEGYSVSREKKESFPLTVTSAQKNPTAFYLCASSNSQGREKLFFGSGTQLSVL.

The chain is built from TRBV6-5 and TRBJ2-5, with D hard to call. CDR3 length equals 14 residues. V was shortened by 0 bases and J by 4 bases, with 9 bases between the two germline ends. Germline V CDR1 and CDR2: MNHEY, SVGAGI. The CDR3 loop is CASSYSGRRETQYF. The CDR3, as DNA: TGTGCCAGCAGTTACTCGGGCAGAAGAGAGACCCAGTACTTC.

This sequence joins TRBV19 and TRBJ1-1; 7 positions agree with TRBD1. Losses at the gene ends were 5 bases for V and 9 bases for J; bases not matched to a gene: 6. This CDR3 has 12 amino acids. Germline values: CDR1 LNHDA, CDR2 SQIVND (reference sequence). The CDR3 DNA follows: TGTGCCAGTAGTCCCCAACAGGGGCAAGCTTTCTTT. It codes for CASSPQQGQAFF.

Concerning this clone: The sample holds other DNA sequences that translate to the same CDR3. This chain's CDR3 is CASSLIVSGSYEQYF. The CDR3 nucleotides are TGTGCCAGCAGTTTAATCGTTAGCGGCTCCTACGAGCAGTACTTC. The V gene is TRBV28, the J gene TRBJ2-7; a possible D gene is TRBD2 (6 bases). Trimming removed 2 bases from V and 0 bases from J, with 11 bases in between. The CDR3 is made up of 15 amino acids. CDR1 and CDR2 (germline): MDHEN, SYDVKM.

This clone showed up just once. The V gene is TRBV19, the J gene TRBJ1-6; D call uncertain. CDR3 length equals 16 residues. The V end was cut by 5 bases, the J end by 5 bases, with 16 bases between. From germline, CDR1 is LNHDA and CDR2 SQIVND (reference sequence). CDR3 sequence: CASSDFGFEDNSPLHF. CDR3 in DNA: TGTGCCAGTAGTGATTTCGGCTTCGAGGATAATTCACCCCTCCACTTT.

The chain uses TRBV5-1 and TRBJ2-5; TRBD1 might be the D (6 bases). The CDR3 runs 16 residues. Germline V gene data show CDR1 as SGHRS and CDR2 as YFSETQ. Deletions cut 1 base from V and 2 bases from J, with 15 bases between. CDR3 sequence reads: CASSLLPSGDQETQYF. The DNA for the CDR3 is TGCGCCAGCAGCTTGCTCCCTTCAGGGGATCAAGAGACCCAGTACTTC.

The genes are TRBV6-5 and TRBJ1-6, with D possibly matching TRBD1 (6 bases). There are 15 residues in the CDR3. Germline assignment: CDR1 MNHEY and CDR2 SVGAGI. Trimming stripped 6 bases from V and 5 bases from J, with 14 bases between. The CDR3 DNA is TGTGCCAGCAGGACAGGATGGTCCGATAATTCACCCCTCCACTTT. Translated: CASRTGWSDNSPLHF.

The CDR3 protein is CASSLYSERGRTGELFF. DNA of the CDR3: TGCGCCAGCAGCTTGTATTCGGAGAGGGGGCGTACCGGGGAGCTGTTTTTT. The V call is TRBV5-1, the J call TRBJ2-2; 7 nucleotides align to TRBD1. Trimming cost V 1 base and J 5 bases; bases outside gene matches: 11. Germline CDR1 reads SGHRS; CDR2 reads YFSETQ. The CDR3 is 17 amino acids. The full variable domain, rest sourced from reference TRBV5-1 and TRBJ2-2, is KAGVTQTPRYLIKTRGQQVTLSCSPISGHRSVSWYQQTPGQGLQFLFEYFSETQRNKGNFPGRFSGRQFSNSRSEMNVSTLELGDSALYLCASSLYSERGRTGELFFGEGSRLTVL.

The CDR3 nucleotides read TGCGCCAGCAGCCAAATGGGGGGTGAGACCCAGTACTTC. Protein product: CASSQMGGETQYF. The rearrangement uses TRBV4-1 and TRBJ2-5; tentatively, D is TRBD2 (6 bases). V dropped 2 bases and J dropped 5 bases, with 9 bases sitting between them. This CDR3 has 13 residues. Germline CDR1 reads MGHRA; CDR2 reads YSYEKL.

V is TRBV24-1 and J is TRBJ2-5; 9 nucleotides agree with TRBD1. The CDR3 is 16 amino acids. Germline V gives CDR1 KGHDR, CDR2 SFDVKD. V gave up 2 bases and J gave up 2 bases; unmatched junction bases: 5. The CDR3 DNA reads TGTGCCACCAGTGATTGGGGACAGGGAAGGCAAGAGACCCAGTACTTC. Encoded protein: CATSDWGQGRQETQYF.

The rearrangement uses TRBV6-5 and TRBJ1-6; D is unresolved. Trimming shortened V by 7 bases and J by 5 bases, and 15 bases separated the two germline ends. The CDR3 is 15 residues long. Per the germline V gene, CDR1 is MNHEY and CDR2 is SVGAGI. In DNA, the CDR3 is TGTGCCAGCACCGCCGATCCGAGGGATAATTCACCCCTCCACTTT. Its protein is CASTADPRDNSPLHF.

V usage is TRBV4-1 and J usage is TRBJ1-5, with 10 bases matching TRBD1. The CDR3 contains 15 residues. Germline trimming cut 2 bases from V and 4 bases from J; bases unmatched to any gene: 2. Germline CDR1 and CDR2: MGHRA and YSYEKL. Here the CDR3 DNA reads TGCGCCAGCAGCCAATCGGGACAGGGGAATCAGCCCCAGCATTTT. It is translated as CASSQSGQGNQPQHF.

The chain employs TRBV19 and TRBJ2-3, with TRBD2 identical over 9 bases. The CDR3 contains 16 residues. V was pared by 1 base and J by 3 bases, with 5 bases of the junction left unmatched. CDR1 is LNHDA and CDR2 is SQIVND in the germline V gene (reference sequence). For the CDR3, the DNA is TGTGCCAGTAGTATAGCTGGGGCGGGGGGGACAGATACGCAGTATTTT. Translation gives CASSIAGAGGTDTQYF.

The chain joins TRBV6-5 to TRBJ2-2, with 10 bases aligning to TRBD2. Trimming cost V 5 bases and J 3 bases; bases outside gene matches: 3. This CDR3 spans 15 amino acids. Germline V gene sequence: CDR1 MNHEY, CDR2 SVGAGI. CDR3 in DNA: TGTGCCAGCAGTCGGACTAGCGGCTACACCGGGGAGCTGTTTTTT. The encoded protein is CASSRTSGYTGELFF.

This clone was picked up one time. This rearrangement joins TRBV24-1 to TRBJ1-2; D remains unclear. Trimming shortened V by 7 bases and J by 6 bases, and 14 bases separated the two germline ends. The length of the CDR3 is 13 residues. Per germline, CDR1 KGHDR and CDR2 SFDVKD. Written as DNA, the CDR3 is TGTGCCACCAGGCCCTTGGGCGCAAATGGCTACACCTTC. It is translated as CATRPLGANGYTF.

The CDR3 DNA is TGTGCCAGCAGTTATGACAGGGGGAATTCGGATACGCAGTATTTT. It encodes CASSYDRGNSDTQYF. V and J are TRBV6-2 or TRBV6-3 and TRBJ2-3, with 9 bases matching TRBD1. J lost 6 bases, V lost 3 bases, and 7 bases had no gene match. The CDR3 extends over 15 amino acids. CDR1 and CDR2 (germline): MNHEY, SVGEGT.

This clone was detected once. Other DNA sequences in this sample translate to the same CDR3. The chain employs TRBV30 and TRBJ2-7, with TRBD2 as a possible D gene (5 bases). Trimming left V 0 bases short and J 4 bases short, with 7 bases between. Germline CDR1 reads GTSNPN; CDR2 reads SVGIG (reference sequence). This CDR3 contains 12 residues. CDR3 sequence reads: CAWSVGGYEQYF. The CDR3 bases are TGTGCCTGGAGTGTTGGCGGGTACGAGCAGTACTTC. The complete variable domain, with remaining parts taken from reference TRBV30 and TRBJ2-7, reads SQTIHQWPATLVQPVGSPLSLECTVEGTSNPNLYWYRQAAGRGLQLLFYSVGIGQISSEVPQNLSASRPQDRQFILSSKKLLLSDSGFYLCAWSVGGYEQYFGPGTRLTVT.

J is TRBJ2-7 and V is TRBV28; D gene unclear. The CDR3 covers 15 residues. From germline, CDR1 is MDHEN and CDR2 SYDVKM. Trimming pared 3 bases from V and 0 bases from J, leaving 12 bases between. Here the CDR3 DNA reads TGTGCCAGCAGTTTGAGGCAGCCGTACTCCTACGAGCAGTACTTC. Encoded protein: CASSLRQPYSYEQYF.

The rearrangement joins TRBV5-4 to TRBJ1-2; weak D call: TRBD1 (6 bases). The CDR3 covers 14 residues. V dropped 0 bases and J dropped 8 bases, with 14 bases sitting between them. Germline CDR1 is SGHNT and CDR2 is YYREEE (reference sequence). The DNA of the CDR3 is TGTGCCAGCAGCTTGGACCACAGGGCAGGAGGCTACACCTTC. This sequence encodes CASSLDHRAGGYTF. Full variable domain (missing parts from reference TRBV5-4 and TRBJ1-2): ETGVTQSPTHLIKTRGQQVTLRCSSQSGHNTVSWYQQALGQGPQFIFQYYREEENGRGNFPPRFSGLQFPNYSSELNVNALELDDSALYLCASSLDHRAGGYTFGSGTRLTVV.